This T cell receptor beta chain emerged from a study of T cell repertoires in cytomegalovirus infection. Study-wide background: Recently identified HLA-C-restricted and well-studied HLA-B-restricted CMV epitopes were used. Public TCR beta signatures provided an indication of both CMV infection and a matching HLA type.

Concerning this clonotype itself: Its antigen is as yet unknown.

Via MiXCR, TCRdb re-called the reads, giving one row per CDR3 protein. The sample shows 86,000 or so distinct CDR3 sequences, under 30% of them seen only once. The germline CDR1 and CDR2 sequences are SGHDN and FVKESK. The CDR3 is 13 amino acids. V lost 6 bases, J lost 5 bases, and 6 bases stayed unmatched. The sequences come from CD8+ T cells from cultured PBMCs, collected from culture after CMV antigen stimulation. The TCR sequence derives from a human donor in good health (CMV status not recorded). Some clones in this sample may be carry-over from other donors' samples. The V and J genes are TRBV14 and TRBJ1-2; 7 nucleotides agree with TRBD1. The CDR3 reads CASSPGQKYGYTF. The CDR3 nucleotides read TGTGCCAGCAGTCCGGGACAGAAATATGGCTACACCTTC.